This T cell receptor (beta chain) is drawn from a study of blood T cell repertoires in COVID-19. The junction had 7 bases not matched to a gene; V was cut back by 6 bases and J by 3 bases. Per the germline V gene, CDR1 is LNHDA and CDR2 is SQIVND (reference sequence). The CDR3 length is 15 residues. Generated by immunoSEQ multiplex PCR, the TCRdb table keeps only in-frame clones and is missing some. There are roughly 250,000 clones in the sample; over 75% occur only once, and around 2.2% lies in the top ten. Sample: peripheral blood. The genes are TRBV19 and TRBJ1-3; 8 nucleotides agree with TRBD1. The receptor's source is a woman in her 40s who had recovered from COVID-19. The CDR3 sequence is CASRLTGTGGNTIYF. CDR3 nucleotides: TGTGCCAGTAGACTGACCGGGACAGGTGGAAACACCATATATTTT.